The rows below give T cell receptor beta chains drawn from one sample of a study of PD-1 blockade in classical Hodgkin lymphoma. Produced via immunoSEQ multiplex PCR; TCRdb's table is partial and in-frame only. The repertoire has 90,000 to 110,000 clones, roughly 89% of them found once; the top ten carry 15% to 20%. The material sequenced was peripheral blood mononuclear cells (PBMCs), taken before the fourth cycle of nivolumab. Receptors originate from a human donor with classical Hodgkin lymphoma. The CDR3 runs from the conserved cysteine through the conserved F or W. Each record gives: V gene, CDR3 protein.

V gene: TRBV9; CDR3 protein: CASSPTGGNYEQYF
V gene: TRBV6-6; CDR3 protein: CASSPPQVLGTEAFF
V gene: TRBV20-1; CDR3 protein: CSAGRVGELFF
V gene: TRBV5-8; CDR3 protein: CASSGRTDYGYTF
V gene: TRBV2; CDR3 protein: CAIKGLQLDRGRNEQYF
V gene: TRBV4-1; CDR3 protein: CASSQGAGQIPNTEAFF
V gene: TRBV2; CDR3 protein: CASRGTEAFF
V gene: TRBV4-3; CDR3 protein: CASSQSGGSNQPQHF
V gene: TRBV7-9; CDR3 protein: CASSSAGQGAYEQYF
V gene: TRBV18; CDR3 protein: CASSPPVRQRENEQYF
V gene: TRBV5-1; CDR3 protein: CASSPGGGNQPQHF
V gene: TRBV4-2; CDR3 protein: CASSQEPRAHPEQFF
V gene: TRBV28; CDR3 protein: CASRDRNTDTQYF
V gene: TRBV25-1; CDR3 protein: CASSETGQGTTKNIQYF
V gene: TRBV18; CDR3 protein: CASSPPVGSIPETQYF
V gene: TRBV19; CDR3 protein: CASSIVGEGYNEQFF
V gene: TRBV7-9; CDR3 protein: CASSLGPGGTNEKLFF
V gene: TRBV25-1; CDR3 protein: CASYQGGGTEAFF
V gene: TRBV5-6; CDR3 protein: CASTSSRPSGVYNEQFF
V gene: TRBV7-2; CDR3 protein: CASSLDPVRTGELFF
V gene: TRBV2; CDR3 protein: CASKGQIGGANVLTF
V gene: TRBV15; CDR3 protein: CATSTGLVNNEQFF
V gene: TRBV7-9; CDR3 protein: CASSRRTQGGDTQYF
V gene: TRBV11-2; CDR3 protein: CASSLDGRGLNIQYF
V gene: TRBV7-9; CDR3 protein: CASSTRDRGDNEQFF
V gene: TRBV30; CDR3 protein: CACTGTGVNSPLHF
V gene: TRBV30; CDR3 protein: CAHRGLSEKLFF
V gene: TRBV10-2; CDR3 protein: CASSEWAGDQPQHF
V gene: TRBV7-9; CDR3 protein: CASSPSAGRTNEKLFF
V gene: TRBV27; CDR3 protein: CASSLLGGAYEQYF
V gene: TRBV14; CDR3 protein: CASSQDPGQNTEAFF
V gene: TRBV28; CDR3 protein: CASSFFGGLNNDEQFF
V gene: TRBV2; CDR3 protein: CASRPGTGGWGYTF
V gene: TRBV6-5; CDR3 protein: CASSLGQPYGYTF
V gene: TRBV18; CDR3 protein: CASSPPGHQGAGELFF
V gene: TRBV4-1; CDR3 protein: CASSPGQGTEAFF
V gene: TRBV12-5; CDR3 protein: CASGLVLPSSSYNEQFF
V gene: TRBV27; CDR3 protein: CASSLDPDRVHYEQYF
V gene: TRBV28; CDR3 protein: CASSLGTASYEQYF
V gene: TRBV27; CDR3 protein: CARPRRLAGGPREQYF
V gene: TRBV5-1; CDR3 protein: CASSGGTSGRIYEQYF
V gene: TRBV7-2; CDR3 protein: CASSFGLAYEQYF
V gene: TRBV18; CDR3 protein: CASSPGDTIGYTF
V gene: TRBV7-9; CDR3 protein: CASSLKQNLHYQPQHF
V gene: TRBV7-7; CDR3 protein: CASSSDRDRAYNEQFF